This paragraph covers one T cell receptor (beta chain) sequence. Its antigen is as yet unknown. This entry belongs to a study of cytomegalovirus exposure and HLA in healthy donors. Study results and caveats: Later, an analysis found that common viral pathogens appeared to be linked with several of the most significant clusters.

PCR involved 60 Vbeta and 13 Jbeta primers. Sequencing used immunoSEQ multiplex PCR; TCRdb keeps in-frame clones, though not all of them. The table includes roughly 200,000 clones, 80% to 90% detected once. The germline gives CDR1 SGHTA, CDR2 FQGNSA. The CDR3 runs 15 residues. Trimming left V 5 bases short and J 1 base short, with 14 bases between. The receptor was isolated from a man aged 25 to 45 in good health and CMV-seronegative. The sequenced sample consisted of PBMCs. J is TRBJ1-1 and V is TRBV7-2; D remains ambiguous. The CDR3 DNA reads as TGTGCCAGCAGCCCCAATACTGCACCGAACACTGAAGCTTTCTTT. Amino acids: CASSPNTAPNTEAFF.